The sequence of this T cell receptor (beta chain) was determined in a study of T cells in Graves' hyperthyroidism and ophthalmopathy. This clonotype was seen many times. The source material, RNA transcripts, was used to amplify TCR beta CDR3 regions. Initially, a first-round RT-PCR of the TCR CDR3 employed the HTBI primer set. TCRdb analysed the multiplex PCR reads with MiXCR anew, one entry per CDR3 protein. This table holds approximately 480,000 distinct CDR3 sequences, around 20% found once. PBMCs came from 8.5 to 10 ml fresh peripheral blood. Germline CDR1 reads SGHAT; CDR2 reads FQNNGV. The V and J ends lost 5 bases and 3 bases respectively, with 19 bases between them. The CDR3 sequence is 17 residues long.

This TCR was sampled from a man between 18 and 35 years old with Graves' hyperthyroidism. The chain recombines TRBV11-2 with TRBJ2-2, with D perhaps matching TRBD2 (5 bases). Sequenced material: blood. CDR3 sequence: CASSHPGGRDDTGELFF. In DNA, the CDR3 is TGTGCCAGCAGCCACCCGGGCGGGCGTGATGACACCGGGGAGCTGTTTTTT.